This TCR beta chain appears in the sequencing data of a study of T cell repertoires in aging, cancer and after chemotherapy. Study-wide context: The whole study produced a dataset of millions of TCR reads.

Rearranged V-D-J TRB sequences were amplified with a mixed TRB-A/B primer pool. From the multiplex PCR reads, TCRdb called clonotypes with MiXCR, one entry per CDR3 protein. The sample yields just under 10,000 distinct CDR3 sequences, roughly 35% seen once. The V gene's germline CDR1 is SGHRS and CDR2 YFSETQ. Losses at the gene ends were 3 bases for V and 3 bases for J; bases not matched to a gene: 2. The CDR3 runs 14 residues. General study results and limits: These repertoire data do not allow conclusions about immunological memory after chemotherapy.

Peripheral blood genomic DNA, not sorted cells or RNA, was the template. This clonotype came up a few times. Antigen specificity is unknown. The sequenced material came from blood. The chain is built from TRBV5-1 and TRBJ2-5; 10 positions agree with TRBD1. This receptor was obtained from a human donor in good health. As DNA, the CDR3 is TGCGCCAGCAGCTACGGGACAGGGGAAGAGACCCAGTACTTC. It yields the protein CASSYGTGEETQYF.